What follows is one T cell receptor beta chain and its context. Its antigen is not yet known. Base qualities are not at hand, and no much larger clone is one base apart. Genomic DNA was extracted from sorted cells for sequencing of the TCRbeta CDR3 region. The immunoSEQ Assay was used for sequencing of TCRbeta CDR3 regions. In its TCRdb copy, this immuneACCESS table keeps in-frame sequences only and misses some clones. Where compared with another copy, unresolved V genes explain less than half of these, and the others have no known cause. The sample data list about 86,000 clones, and approximately 90% of these were observed just once. In total, the top ten clones hold less than 1.5% of the sample. The data were obtained in a study of OX40 agonist ivuxolimab in advanced cancers. Study-level background: Ivuxolimab was an agonistic, fully human IgG2 monoclonal antibody directed against OX40 (CD134), a costimulatory receptor. Intravenous ivuxolimab was administered to patients every 2 weeks at six dose levels: 0.01, 0.1, 0.3, 1.5, 3 and 10 mg/kg. Of the 50 to 55 patients in dose escalation, about 20 had hepatocellular carcinoma, around 15 had melanoma, 9 had renal cell carcinoma and 9 had head and neck cancer. The dose-escalation cohort was roughly 83% male with a mean age of about 65 years, ranging from about 23 to 85. Patients were allowed to have had prior anti-PD-1, anti-PD-L1 or anti-CTLA-4 therapy, and around 37% of the dose-escalation patients had previously received checkpoint inhibitors. Partial responses were achieved by three dose-escalation patients, of whom one had hepatocellular carcinoma and two had cutaneous melanoma. Peripheral TCRbeta sequencing was intended to test whether TCR sequence diversity was altered and clonal T-cell expansion was caused by ivuxolimab. The paper reports the monotherapy dose-escalation portion (N of about 50 patients) of the phase I ivuxolimab trial. The paper as a whole reports these results and caveats: After ivuxolimab, more expanded clones were found on average in CD8+ T cells than in CD4+ T cells. Which antigens the clonally expanded peripheral T cells were specific for was not determined. Partial responders in the 0.1-3.0 mg/kg groups had among the lowest normalized peripheral clonal expansion, especially among CD8+ T cells. Low levels of normalized T-cell clonal expansion were also seen in some nonresponding patients. Clonal expansion of both CD4+ and CD8+ blood T cells was observed from baseline to week 6 at doses 0.1 to 3.0 mg/kg.

Patients with autoimmune disease history or receiving systemic immunosuppression were excluded from the trial. Peripheral blood for TCR sequencing was collected from all dose cohorts at baseline, on cycle 4 day 1, and on cycle 7 day 1. Samples were obtained from an open-label, multicenter, first-in-human phase I dose-escalation trial of ivuxolimab. Adults with locally advanced or metastatic melanoma, renal cell carcinoma, hepatocellular carcinoma or head and neck squamous cell carcinoma were enrolled in the trial. Before TCR sequencing, CD4+ T cells and CD8+ T cells were sorted from peripheral blood as separate populations. CDR1 and CDR2 were assigned from the germline V gene as MDHEN and SYDVKM. From the cysteine through the phenylalanine, the CDR3 covers 16 amino acids. The DNA shown is the 48-base CDR3, in frame from base 1. Trimming removed 3 bases from V and 6 bases from J; the gene matches leave 11 bases unexplained.

The sequenced sample was CD4+ or CD8+ T cells sorted from blood, obtained in a trial of the OX40 agonist ivuxolimab. The chain was built from TRBV28 and TRBJ2-3, with 8 bases aligning to TRBD2. This clonotype originated in an adult with an advanced solid tumor such as melanoma, head and neck, liver or kidney cancer. The CDR3 in this case is CASSFQAGGSADTQYF. The DNA sequence is as follows: TGTGCCAGCAGTTTCCAGGCGGGGGGCTCCGCGGATACGCAGTATTTT.